This paragraph covers one TCR beta chain sequence. Its antigen is not known. These data originate in a study of T cell responses to AZD1222 COVID-19 vaccine. Notes on the study in general: At baseline, seropositivity was found in only 6 or 7 AZD1222 recipients. Targeting of unmutated variant regions was reportedly seen in nearly half of spike-specific TCRs.

Germline V gene lookup returns CDR1 LNHDA and CDR2 SQIVND (reference sequence). This CDR3 comprises 14 residues. V was clipped by 4 bases and J by 6 bases; unmatched bases: 6. Profiling relied on immunoSEQ multiplex PCR, and the TCRdb table lists in-frame clones only, not all of them. Of over 75,000 clones listed, approximately 92% are singletons. The V call is TRBV19, the J call TRBJ2-5, with TRBD2 matching 9 bases. This sequence was found in an adult in good health. The source material was peripheral blood, sampled on day 0 of AZD1222 vaccination. CDR3 sequence reads: CASSNSGRLQTQYF. DNA for the CDR3: TGTGCCAGTAGTAATAGCGGGAGACTCCAGACCCAGTACTTC. The complete variable domain, with remaining parts taken from reference TRBV19 and TRBJ2-5, reads DGGITQSPKYLFRKEGQNVTLSCEQNLNHDAMYWYRQDPGQGLRLIYYSQIVNDFQKGDIAEGYSVSREKKESFPLTVTSAQKNPTAFYLCASSNSGRLQTQYFGPGTRLLVL.